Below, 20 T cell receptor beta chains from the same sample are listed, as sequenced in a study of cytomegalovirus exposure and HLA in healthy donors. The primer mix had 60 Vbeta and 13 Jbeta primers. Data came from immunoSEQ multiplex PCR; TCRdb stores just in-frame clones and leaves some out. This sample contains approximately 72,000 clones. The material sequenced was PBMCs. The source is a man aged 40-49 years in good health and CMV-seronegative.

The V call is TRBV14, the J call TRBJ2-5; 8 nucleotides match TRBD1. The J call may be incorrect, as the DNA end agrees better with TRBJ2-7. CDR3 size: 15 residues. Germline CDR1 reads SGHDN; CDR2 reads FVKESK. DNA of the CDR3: TGTGCCAGCAGCCAACAGGGGGCATTTCGGTACGAGCAGTACTTC. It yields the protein CASSQQGAFRYEQYF.

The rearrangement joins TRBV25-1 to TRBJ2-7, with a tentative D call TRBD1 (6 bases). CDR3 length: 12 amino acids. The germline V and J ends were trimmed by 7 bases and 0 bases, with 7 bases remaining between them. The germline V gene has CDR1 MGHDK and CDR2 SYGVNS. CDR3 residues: CASTTGSYEQYF. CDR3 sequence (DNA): TGTGCCAGCACGACAGGCTCCTACGAGCAGTACTTC.

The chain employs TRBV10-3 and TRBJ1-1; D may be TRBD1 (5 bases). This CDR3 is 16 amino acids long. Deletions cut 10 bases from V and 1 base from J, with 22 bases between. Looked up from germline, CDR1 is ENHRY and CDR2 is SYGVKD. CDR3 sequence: CASKPSHDRPNTEAFF. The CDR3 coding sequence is TGTGCCAGCAAACCTTCCCATGACAGACCGAACACTGAAGCTTTCTTT.

CDR3 protein: CASSFRPAGVNTGELFF. For the CDR3, the DNA is TGTGCCAGCAGCTTCCGACCGGCCGGGGTTAACACCGGGGAGCTGTTTTTT. The chain combines TRBV9 with TRBJ2-2; tentative D call: TRBD2 (5 bases). The germline CDR1 and CDR2 sequences are SGDLS and YYNGEE. The CDR3 sequence is 17 residues long. Trimming removed 4 bases from V and 2 bases from J, with 18 bases in between.

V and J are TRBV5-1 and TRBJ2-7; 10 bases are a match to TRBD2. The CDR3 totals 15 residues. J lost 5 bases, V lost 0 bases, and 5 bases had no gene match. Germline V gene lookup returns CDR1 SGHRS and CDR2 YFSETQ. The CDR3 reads CASSLGAGGPDEQYF. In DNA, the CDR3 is TGCGCCAGCAGCTTGGGAGCGGGGGGGCCCGACGAGCAGTACTTC.

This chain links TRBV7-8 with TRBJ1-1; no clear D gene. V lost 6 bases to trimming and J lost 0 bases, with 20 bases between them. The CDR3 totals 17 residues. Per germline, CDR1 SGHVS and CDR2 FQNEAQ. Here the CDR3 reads CASSIPRLRDVNTEAFF. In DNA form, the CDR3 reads TGTGCCAGCAGTATCCCAAGACTCCGCGACGTGAACACTGAAGCTTTCTTT.

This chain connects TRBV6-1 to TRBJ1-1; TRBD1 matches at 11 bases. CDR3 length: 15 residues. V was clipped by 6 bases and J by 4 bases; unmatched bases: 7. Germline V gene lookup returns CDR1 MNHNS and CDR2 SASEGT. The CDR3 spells CASRGLGQGATEAFF. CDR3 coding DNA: TGTGCCAGCAGAGGACTCGGACAGGGGGCCACTGAAGCTTTCTTT.

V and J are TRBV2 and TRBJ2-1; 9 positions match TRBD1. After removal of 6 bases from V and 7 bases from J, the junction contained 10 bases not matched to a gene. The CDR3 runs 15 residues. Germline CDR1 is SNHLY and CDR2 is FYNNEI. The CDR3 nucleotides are TGTGCCAGCAGATGGGTGGACAGGGGAGGGAATGAGCAGTTCTTC. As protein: CASRWVDRGGNEQFF. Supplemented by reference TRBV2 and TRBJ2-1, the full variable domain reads EPEVTQTPSHQVTQMGQEVILRCVPISNHLYFYWYRQILGQKVEFLVSFYNNEISEKSEIFDDQFSVERPDGSNFTLKIRSTKLEDSAMYFCASRWVDRGGNEQFFGPGTRLTVL.

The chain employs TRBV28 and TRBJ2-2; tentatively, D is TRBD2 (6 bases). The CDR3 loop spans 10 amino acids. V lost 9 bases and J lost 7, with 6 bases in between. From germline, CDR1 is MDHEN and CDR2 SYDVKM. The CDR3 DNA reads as TGTGCCAGTAGCGGCGGGGAGCTGTTTTTT. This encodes CASSGGELFF.

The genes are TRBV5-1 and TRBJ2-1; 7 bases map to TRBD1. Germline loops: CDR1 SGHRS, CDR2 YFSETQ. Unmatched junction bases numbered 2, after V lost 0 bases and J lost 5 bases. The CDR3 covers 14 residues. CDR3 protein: CASSLVGTDNEQFF. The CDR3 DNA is TGCGCCAGCAGCTTGGTAGGGACAGACAATGAGCAGTTCTTC.

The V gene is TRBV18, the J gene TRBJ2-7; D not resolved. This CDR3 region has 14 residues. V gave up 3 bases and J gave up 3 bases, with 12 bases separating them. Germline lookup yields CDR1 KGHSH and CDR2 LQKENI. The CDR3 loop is CASSPNLDSYEQYF. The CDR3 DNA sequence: TGTGCCAGCTCACCTAATCTCGATAGCTACGAGCAGTACTTC.

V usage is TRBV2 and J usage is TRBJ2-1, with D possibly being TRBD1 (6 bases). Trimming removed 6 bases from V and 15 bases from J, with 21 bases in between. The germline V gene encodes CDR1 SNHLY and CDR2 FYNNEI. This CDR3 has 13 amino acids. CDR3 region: CASRSTGTLGRFF. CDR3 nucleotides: TGTGCCAGCAGGAGCACAGGGACCCTGGGTCGGTTCTTC.

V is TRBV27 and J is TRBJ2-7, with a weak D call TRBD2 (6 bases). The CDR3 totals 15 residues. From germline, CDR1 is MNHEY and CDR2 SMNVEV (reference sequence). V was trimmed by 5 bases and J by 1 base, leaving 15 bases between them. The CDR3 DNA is TGTGCCAGCAGTCCGAGGGCTAGCGCTTCCTACGAGCAGTACTTC. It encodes CASSPRASASYEQYF.

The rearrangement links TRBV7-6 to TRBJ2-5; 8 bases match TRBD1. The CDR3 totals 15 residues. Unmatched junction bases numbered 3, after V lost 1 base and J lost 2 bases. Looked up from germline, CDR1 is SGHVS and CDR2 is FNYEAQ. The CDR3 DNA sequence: TGTGCCAGCAGCTTAGTGAGGACAGGGCAAGAGACCCAGTACTTC. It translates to CASSLVRTGQETQYF. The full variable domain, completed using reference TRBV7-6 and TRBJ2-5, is GAGVSQSPRYKVTKRGQDVALRCDPISGHVSLYWYRQALGQGPEFLTYFNYEAQQDKSGLPNDRFSAERPEGSISTLTIQRTEQRDSAMYRCASSLVRTGQETQYFGPGTRLLVL.

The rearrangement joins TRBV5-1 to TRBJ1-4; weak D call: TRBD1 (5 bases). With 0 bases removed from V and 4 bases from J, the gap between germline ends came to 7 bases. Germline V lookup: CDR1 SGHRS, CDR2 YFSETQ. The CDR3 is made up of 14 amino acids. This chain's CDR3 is CASSLGQLNEKLFF. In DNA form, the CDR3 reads TGCGCCAGCAGCTTGGGACAGCTTAATGAAAAACTGTTTTTT. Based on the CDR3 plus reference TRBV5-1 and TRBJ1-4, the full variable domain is KAGVTQTPRYLIKTRGQQVTLSCSPISGHRSVSWYQQTPGQGLQFLFEYFSETQRNKGNFPGRFSGRQFSNSRSEMNVSTLELGDSALYLCASSLGQLNEKLFFGSGTQLSVL.

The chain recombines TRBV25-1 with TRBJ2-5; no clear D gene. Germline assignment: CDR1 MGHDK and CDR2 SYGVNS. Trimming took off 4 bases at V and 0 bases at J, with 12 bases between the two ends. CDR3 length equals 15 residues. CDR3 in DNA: TGTGCCAGCAGTGCCCCCCGGAGAGACCAAGAGACCCAGTACTTC. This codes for CASSAPRRDQETQYF.

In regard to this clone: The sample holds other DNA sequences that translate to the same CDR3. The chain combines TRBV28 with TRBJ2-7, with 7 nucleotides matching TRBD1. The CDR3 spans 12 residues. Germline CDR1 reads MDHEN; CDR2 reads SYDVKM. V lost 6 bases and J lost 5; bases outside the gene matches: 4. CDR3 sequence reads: CASSRQGHEQYF. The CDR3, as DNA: TGTGCCAGCAGCCGACAGGGTCACGAGCAGTACTTC.

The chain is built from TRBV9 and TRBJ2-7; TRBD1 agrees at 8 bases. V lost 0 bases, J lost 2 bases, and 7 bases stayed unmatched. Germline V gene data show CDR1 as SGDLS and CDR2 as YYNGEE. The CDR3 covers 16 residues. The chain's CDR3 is CASSVGKDRGTYEQYF. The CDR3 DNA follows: TGTGCCAGCAGCGTAGGAAAAGACAGGGGTACCTACGAGCAGTACTTC.

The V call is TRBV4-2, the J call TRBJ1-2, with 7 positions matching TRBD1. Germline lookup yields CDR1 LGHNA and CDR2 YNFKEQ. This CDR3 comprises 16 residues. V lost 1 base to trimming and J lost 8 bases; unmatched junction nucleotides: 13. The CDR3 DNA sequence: TGTGCCAGCAGCCAAGCCCAAAGACAGGGTCTATTCGGCTACACCTTC. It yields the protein CASSQAQRQGLFGYTF.

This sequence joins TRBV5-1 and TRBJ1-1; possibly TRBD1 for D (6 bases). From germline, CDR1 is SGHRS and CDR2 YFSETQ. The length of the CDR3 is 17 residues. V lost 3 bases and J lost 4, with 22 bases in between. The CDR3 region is CASSSRGEQGRSTEAFF. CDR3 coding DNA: TGCGCCAGCAGCTCAAGAGGGGAACAGGGCAGGAGCACTGAAGCTTTCTTT.